Listed below are T cell receptor beta chains from one sample, sequenced in a study of OX40 agonist ivuxolimab in advanced cancers. Clones were read by immunoSEQ multiplex PCR, and TCRdb kept only the in-frame ones, dropping some. The sample holds approximately 17,000 clones, just over 85% seen once. Sequenced material: CD4+ or CD8+ T cells sorted from blood, taken in a trial of the OX40 agonist ivuxolimab. Source of these receptors: an adult with an advanced solid tumor such as melanoma, head and neck, liver or kidney cancer. Each CDR3 is given with its conserved first and last residue. The order of the fields is D gene, J gene, clone size, V gene, CDR3 DNA, CDR3 protein. D genes are given only for firm matches. Not all rows give a size; the values are once, few, many and, for expanded clones, a class.

D gene: TRBD2; J gene: TRBJ2-7; clone size: -; V gene: TRBV19; CDR3 DNA: TGTGCCAGTAGTTCAATAGCGGGAGGGGGAGGCGAGCAGTACTTC; CDR3 protein: CASSSIAGGGGEQYF
D gene: -; J gene: TRBJ1-5; clone size: few; V gene: TRBV18; CDR3 DNA: TGTGCCAGCTCAATGGGACCTAGCAATCAGCCCCAGCATTTT; CDR3 protein: CASSMGPSNQPQHF
D gene: -; J gene: TRBJ1-1; clone size: -; V gene: TRBV5-1; CDR3 DNA: TGCGCCAGCAGCTTGGGGCAGATCCCGGTCACTGAAGCTTTCTTT; CDR3 protein: CASSLGQIPVTEAFF
D gene: TRBD1; J gene: TRBJ1-2; clone size: -; V gene: TRBV7-9; CDR3 DNA: TGTGCCAGCAGCACCGGGACAGGGAACTATGGCTACACCTTC; CDR3 protein: CASSTGTGNYGYTF
D gene: -; J gene: TRBJ2-3; clone size: once; V gene: TRBV2; CDR3 DNA: TGTGCCAGCAGTGAAAGCCTTAGCACAGATACGCAGTATTTT; CDR3 protein: CASSESLSTDTQYF
D gene: -; J gene: TRBJ2-2; clone size: few; V gene: TRBV15; CDR3 DNA: TGTGCCACCAGCGGGGGAAGGTGGATCGGGGAGCTGTTTTTT; CDR3 protein: CATSGGRWIGELFF
D gene: -; J gene: TRBJ1-3; clone size: -; V gene: TRBV5-6; CDR3 DNA: TGTGCCAGCAGCTGGCGGTTCGCGAACACCATATATTTT; CDR3 protein: CASSWRFANTIYF
D gene: -; J gene: TRBJ2-3; clone size: -; V gene: TRBV6-5; CDR3 DNA: TGTGCCAGCATAGAGGCAGATACGCAGTATTTT; CDR3 protein: CASIEADTQYF
D gene: -; J gene: TRBJ1-2; clone size: -; V gene: TRBV5-1; CDR3 DNA: TGCGCCAGCAGTACCGCCGGGGCCCAGGGTGGCTACACCTTC; CDR3 protein: CASSTAGAQGGYTF
D gene: -; J gene: TRBJ2-1; clone size: -; V gene: TRBV7-6; CDR3 DNA: TGTGCCAGCAGCCCCCCGGTCGGCAATGAGCAGTTCTTC; CDR3 protein: CASSPPVGNEQFF
D gene: TRBD1; J gene: TRBJ2-7; clone size: -; V gene: TRBV10-3; CDR3 DNA: TGTGCCATCAGTGGTCAGGGGGATTTCTACGAGCAGTACTTC; CDR3 protein: CAISGQGDFYEQYF
D gene: TRBD1; J gene: TRBJ2-1; clone size: -; V gene: TRBV5-4; CDR3 DNA: TGTGCCAGCAGCGACCAGGGGGTTGGTTTCCATGAGCAGTTCTTC; CDR3 protein: CASSDQGVGFHEQFF
D gene: -; J gene: TRBJ2-4; clone size: -; V gene: TRBV21-1; CDR3 DNA: TGTGCCAGCAGCAAACCGACGGACCTTGGGGCCAAAAACATTCAGTACTTC; CDR3 protein: CASSKPTDLGAKNIQYF
D gene: -; J gene: TRBJ2-3; clone size: -; V gene: TRBV21-1; CDR3 DNA: TGTGCCAGCAGCAAATCTGGCCAGGGGGCATGGGATACGCAGTATTTT; CDR3 protein: CASSKSGQGAWDTQYF
D gene: TRBD2; J gene: TRBJ2-1; clone size: -; V gene: TRBV4-1; CDR3 DNA: TGCGCCAGCAGCCAAGGGCGGGGGGGCCAGACCTACAATGAGCAGTTCTTC; CDR3 protein: CASSQGRGGQTYNEQFF
D gene: TRBD2; J gene: TRBJ2-3; clone size: -; V gene: TRBV10-3; CDR3 DNA: TGTGCCATCAGCAGTCCGGGACTAGCGTTGGGAGGCACAGATACGCAGTATTTT; CDR3 protein: CAISSPGLALGGTDTQYF
D gene: TRBD2; J gene: TRBJ2-1; clone size: -; V gene: TRBV6-1; CDR3 DNA: TGTGCCAGCAGTTTGTTAGCGGGATCTCACAATGAGCAGTTCTTC; CDR3 protein: CASSLLAGSHNEQFF
D gene: TRBD1; J gene: TRBJ1-5; clone size: once; V gene: TRBV4-2; CDR3 DNA: TGTGCCAGCAGCCAAGGGGACAGGGAAGGTAATCAGCCCCAGCATTTT; CDR3 protein: CASSQGDREGNQPQHF
D gene: -; J gene: TRBJ1-3; clone size: -; V gene: TRBV5-4; CDR3 DNA: TGTGCCAGCAGTGAGGCTGGAAACACCATATATTTT; CDR3 protein: CASSEAGNTIYF
D gene: -; J gene: TRBJ1-5; clone size: -; V gene: TRBV18; CDR3 DNA: TGTGCCAGCTCACAGGATTACCTTAGCAATCAGCCCCAGCATTTT; CDR3 protein: CASSQDYLSNQPQHF
D gene: -; J gene: TRBJ2-2; clone size: -; V gene: TRBV11-1; CDR3 DNA: TGTGCCAGCAGCTTAAATCGGGAGCTGTTTTTT; CDR3 protein: CASSLNRELFF
D gene: TRBD1; J gene: TRBJ1-5; clone size: few; V gene: TRBV5-8; CDR3 DNA: TGTGCCAGCAGCCCTGACAGGGAGTGCAATCAGCCCCAGCATTTT; CDR3 protein: CASSPDRECNQPQHF
D gene: -; J gene: TRBJ2-2; clone size: -; V gene: TRBV18; CDR3 DNA: TGTGCCAGCTCACCCGGACTTCCCCTTCAGCTGTTTTTT; CDR3 protein: CASSPGLPLQLFF
D gene: TRBD2; J gene: TRBJ2-3; clone size: -; V gene: TRBV27; CDR3 DNA: TGTGCCAGCAAGAACGGGAGGGGCACAGATACGCAGTATTTT; CDR3 protein: CASKNGRGTDTQYF
D gene: TRBD1; J gene: TRBJ1-1; clone size: -; V gene: TRBV5-1; CDR3 DNA: TGCGCCAGCAGAGCTCCCCTAGACAGGGTGGACACTGAAGCTTTCTTT; CDR3 protein: CASRAPLDRVDTEAFF
D gene: -; J gene: TRBJ1-1; clone size: -; V gene: TRBV6-1; CDR3 DNA: TGTGCCAGCACGCTGTCAATAGGCTTGAACACTGAAGCTTTCTTT; CDR3 protein: CASTLSIGLNTEAFF
D gene: TRBD1; J gene: TRBJ1-6; clone size: -; V gene: TRBV6-1; CDR3 DNA: TGTGCCAGCAGTTTGCAGGGGGAAGGTTCACCCCTCCACTTT; CDR3 protein: CASSLQGEGSPLHF